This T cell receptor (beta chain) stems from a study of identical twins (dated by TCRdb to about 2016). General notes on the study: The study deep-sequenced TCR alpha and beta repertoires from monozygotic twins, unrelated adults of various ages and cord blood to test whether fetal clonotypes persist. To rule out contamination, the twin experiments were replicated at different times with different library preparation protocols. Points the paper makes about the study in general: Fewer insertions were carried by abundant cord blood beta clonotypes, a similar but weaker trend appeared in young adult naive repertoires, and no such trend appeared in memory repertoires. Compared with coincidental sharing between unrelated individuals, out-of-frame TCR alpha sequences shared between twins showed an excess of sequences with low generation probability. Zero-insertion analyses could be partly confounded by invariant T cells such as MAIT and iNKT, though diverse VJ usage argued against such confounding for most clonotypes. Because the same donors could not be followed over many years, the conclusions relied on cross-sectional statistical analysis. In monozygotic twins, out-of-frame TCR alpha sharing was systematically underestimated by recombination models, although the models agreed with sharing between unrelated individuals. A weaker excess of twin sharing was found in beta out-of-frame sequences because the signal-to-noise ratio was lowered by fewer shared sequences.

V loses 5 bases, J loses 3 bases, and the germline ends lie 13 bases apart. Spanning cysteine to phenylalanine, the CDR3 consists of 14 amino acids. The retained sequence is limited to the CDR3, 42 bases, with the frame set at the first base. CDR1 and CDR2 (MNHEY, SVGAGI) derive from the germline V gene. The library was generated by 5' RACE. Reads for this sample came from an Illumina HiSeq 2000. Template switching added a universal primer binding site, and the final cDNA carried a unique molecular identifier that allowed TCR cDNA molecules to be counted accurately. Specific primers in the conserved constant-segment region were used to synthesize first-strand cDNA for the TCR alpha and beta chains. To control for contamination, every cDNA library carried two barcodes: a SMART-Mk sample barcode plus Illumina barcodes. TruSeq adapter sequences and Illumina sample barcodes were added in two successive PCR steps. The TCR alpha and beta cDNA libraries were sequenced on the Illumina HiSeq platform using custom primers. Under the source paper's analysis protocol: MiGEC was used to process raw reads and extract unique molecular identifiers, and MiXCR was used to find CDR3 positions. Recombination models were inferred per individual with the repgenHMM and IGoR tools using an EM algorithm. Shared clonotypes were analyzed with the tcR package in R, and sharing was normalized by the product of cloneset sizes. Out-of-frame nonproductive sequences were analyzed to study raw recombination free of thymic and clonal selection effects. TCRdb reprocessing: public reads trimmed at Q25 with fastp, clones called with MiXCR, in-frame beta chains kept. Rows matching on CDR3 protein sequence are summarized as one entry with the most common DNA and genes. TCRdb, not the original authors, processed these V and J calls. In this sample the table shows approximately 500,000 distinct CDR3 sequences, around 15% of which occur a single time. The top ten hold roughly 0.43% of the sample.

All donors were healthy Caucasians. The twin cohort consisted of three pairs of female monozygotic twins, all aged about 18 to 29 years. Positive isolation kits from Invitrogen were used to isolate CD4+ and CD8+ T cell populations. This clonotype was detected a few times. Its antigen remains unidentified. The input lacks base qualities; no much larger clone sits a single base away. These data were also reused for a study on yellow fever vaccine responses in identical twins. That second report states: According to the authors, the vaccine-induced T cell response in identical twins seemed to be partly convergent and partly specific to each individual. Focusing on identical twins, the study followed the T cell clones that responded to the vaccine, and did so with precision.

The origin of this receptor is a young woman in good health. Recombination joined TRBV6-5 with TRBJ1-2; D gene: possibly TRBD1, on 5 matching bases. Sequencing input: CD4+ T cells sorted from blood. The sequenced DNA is TGTGCCAGCAGTACCCGACAGCGGCACTATGGCTACACCTTC. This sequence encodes CASSTRQRHYGYTF.